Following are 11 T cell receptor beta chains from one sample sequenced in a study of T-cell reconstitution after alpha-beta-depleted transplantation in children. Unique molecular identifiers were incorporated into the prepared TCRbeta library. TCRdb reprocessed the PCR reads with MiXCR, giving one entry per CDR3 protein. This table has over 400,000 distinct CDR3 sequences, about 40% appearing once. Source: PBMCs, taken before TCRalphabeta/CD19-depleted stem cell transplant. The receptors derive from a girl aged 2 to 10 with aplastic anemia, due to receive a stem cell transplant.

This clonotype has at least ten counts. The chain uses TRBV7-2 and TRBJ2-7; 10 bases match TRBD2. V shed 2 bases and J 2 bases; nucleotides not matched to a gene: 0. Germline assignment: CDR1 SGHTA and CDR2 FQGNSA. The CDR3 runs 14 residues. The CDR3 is CASSLTSGTYEQYF. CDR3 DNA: TGTGCCAGCAGCTTAACTAGCGGGACCTACGAGCAGTACTTC.

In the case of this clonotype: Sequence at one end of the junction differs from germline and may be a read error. This CDR3 is CASIERDRGYEQYF. CDR3 coding DNA: TGTGCCAGCATTGAAAGGGACAGGGGATACGAGCAGTACTTC. This chain joins TRBV6-1 and TRBJ2-7; 10 nucleotides line up with TRBD1. There are 14 residues in the CDR3. Germline assignment: CDR1 MNHNS and CDR2 SASEGT.

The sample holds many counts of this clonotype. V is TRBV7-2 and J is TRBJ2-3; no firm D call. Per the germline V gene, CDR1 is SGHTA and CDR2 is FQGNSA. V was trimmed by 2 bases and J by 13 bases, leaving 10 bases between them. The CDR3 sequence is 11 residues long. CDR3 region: CASSLPGPKYF. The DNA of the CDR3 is TGTGCCAGCAGCTTACCCGGGCCTAAGTATTTT.

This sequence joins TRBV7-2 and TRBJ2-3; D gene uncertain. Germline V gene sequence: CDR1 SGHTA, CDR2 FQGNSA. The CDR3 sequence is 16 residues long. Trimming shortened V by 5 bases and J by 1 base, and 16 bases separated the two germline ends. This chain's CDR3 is CASSLHRSPGTDTQYF. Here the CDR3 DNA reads TGTGCCAGCAGCCTGCATCGATCTCCTGGCACAGATACGCAGTATTTT.

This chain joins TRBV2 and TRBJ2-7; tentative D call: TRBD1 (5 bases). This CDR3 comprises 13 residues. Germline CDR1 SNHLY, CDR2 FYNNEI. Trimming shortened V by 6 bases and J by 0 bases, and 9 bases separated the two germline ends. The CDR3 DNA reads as TGTGCCAGCAGGGACACTCCCTCCTACGAGCAGTACTTC. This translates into CASRDTPSYEQYF. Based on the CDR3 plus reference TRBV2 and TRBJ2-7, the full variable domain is EPEVTQTPSHQVTQMGQEVILRCVPISNHLYFYWYRQILGQKVEFLVSFYNNEISEKSEIFDDQFSVERPDGSNFTLKIRSTKLEDSAMYFCASRDTPSYEQYFGPGTRLTVT.

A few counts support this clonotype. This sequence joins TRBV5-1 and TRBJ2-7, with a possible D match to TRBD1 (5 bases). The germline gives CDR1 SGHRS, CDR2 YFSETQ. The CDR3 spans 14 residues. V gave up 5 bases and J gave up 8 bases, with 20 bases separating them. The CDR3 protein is CASRFHDSLSQQYF. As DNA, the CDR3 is TGCGCCAGCAGGTTCCACGACAGCCTCTCCCAGCAGTACTTC.

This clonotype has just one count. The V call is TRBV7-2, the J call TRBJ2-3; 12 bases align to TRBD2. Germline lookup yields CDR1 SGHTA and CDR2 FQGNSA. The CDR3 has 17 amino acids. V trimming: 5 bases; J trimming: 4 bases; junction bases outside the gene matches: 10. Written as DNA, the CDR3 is TGTGCCAGCAGCGCACCCCTAGCGGGGGGGCGGTCAGATACGCAGTATTTT. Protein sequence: CASSAPLAGGRSDTQYF.

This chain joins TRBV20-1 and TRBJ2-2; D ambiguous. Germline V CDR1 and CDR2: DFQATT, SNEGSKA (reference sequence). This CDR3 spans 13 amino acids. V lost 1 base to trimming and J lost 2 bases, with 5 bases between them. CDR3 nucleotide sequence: TGCAGTGCTAGAGGGTCAAACACCGGGGAGCTGTTTTTT. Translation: CSARGSNTGELFF.

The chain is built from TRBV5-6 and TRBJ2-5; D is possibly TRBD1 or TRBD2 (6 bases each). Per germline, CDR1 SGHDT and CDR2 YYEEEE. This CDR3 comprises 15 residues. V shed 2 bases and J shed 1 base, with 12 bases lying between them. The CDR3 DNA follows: TGTGCCAGCAGCTTCGGGGGCCCAGGCCAAGAGACCCAGTACTTC. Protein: CASSFGGPGQETQYF.

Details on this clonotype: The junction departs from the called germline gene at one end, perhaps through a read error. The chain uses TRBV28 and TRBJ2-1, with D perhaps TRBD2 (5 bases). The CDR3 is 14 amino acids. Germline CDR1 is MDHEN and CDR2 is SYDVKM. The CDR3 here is CASSLWGSNNELFF. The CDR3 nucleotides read TGTGCCAGCAGTTTATGGGGGAGTAACAATGAGCTGTTCTTC.

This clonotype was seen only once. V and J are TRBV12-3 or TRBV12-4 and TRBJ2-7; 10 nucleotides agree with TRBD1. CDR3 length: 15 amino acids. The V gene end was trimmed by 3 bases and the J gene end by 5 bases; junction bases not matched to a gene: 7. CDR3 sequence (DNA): TGTGCCAGCAGTTTCGGGACAGGGGTTGGTAACGAGCAGTACTTC. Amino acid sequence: CASSFGTGVGNEQYF.